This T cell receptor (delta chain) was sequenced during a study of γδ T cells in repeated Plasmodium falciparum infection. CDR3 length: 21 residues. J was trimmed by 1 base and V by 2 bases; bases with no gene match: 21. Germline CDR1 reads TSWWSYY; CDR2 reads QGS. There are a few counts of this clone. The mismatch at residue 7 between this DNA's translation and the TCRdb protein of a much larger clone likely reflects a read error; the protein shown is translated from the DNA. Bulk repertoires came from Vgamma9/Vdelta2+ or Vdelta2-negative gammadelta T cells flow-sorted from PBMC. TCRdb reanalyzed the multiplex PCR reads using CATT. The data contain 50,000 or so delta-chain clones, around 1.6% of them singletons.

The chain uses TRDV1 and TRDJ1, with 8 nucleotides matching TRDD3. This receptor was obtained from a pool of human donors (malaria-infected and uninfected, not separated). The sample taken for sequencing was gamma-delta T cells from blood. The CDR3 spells CALGERTRAHWGSFPTDKLIF. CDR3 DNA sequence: TGTGCTCTTGGGGAAAGGACGAGAGCCCACTGGGGGTCCTTCCCCACCGATAAACTCATCTTT.